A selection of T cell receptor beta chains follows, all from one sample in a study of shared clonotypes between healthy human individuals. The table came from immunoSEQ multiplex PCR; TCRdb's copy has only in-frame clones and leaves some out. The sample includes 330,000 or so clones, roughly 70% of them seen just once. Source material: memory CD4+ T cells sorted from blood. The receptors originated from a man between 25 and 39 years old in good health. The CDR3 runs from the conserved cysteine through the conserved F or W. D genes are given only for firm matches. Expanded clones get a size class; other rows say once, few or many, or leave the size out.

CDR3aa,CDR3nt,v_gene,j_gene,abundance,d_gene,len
CASSLLSAEETQYF,TGTGCCAGCAGCTTATTATCAGCGGAAGAGACCCAGTACTTC,TRBV13,TRBJ2-5,NA,NA,14
CASSYQAREQYF,TGTGCCAGCAGCTATCAGGCGCGGGAGCAGTACTTC,TRBV7-9,TRBJ2-7,few,NA,12
CASRFSGGTNTGELFF,TGTGCCAGCAGGTTCTCAGGGGGAACGAACACCGGGGAGCTGTTTTTT,TRBV27,TRBJ2-2,NA,TRBD1,16
CASSLRDRAWGYTF,TGTGCCAGCAGCTTACGGGACAGGGCATGGGGCTACACCTTC,TRBV7-2,TRBJ1-2,NA,TRBD1,14
CASSRETQYF,TGTGCCAGCAGCAGGGAGACCCAGTACTTC,TRBV7-8,TRBJ2-5,few,NA,10
CASRERAAPNNEQFF,TGTGCCAGCAGAGAGCGGGCGGCTCCTAACAATGAGCAGTTCTTC,TRBV27,TRBJ2-1,few,NA,15
CSVELAGKYNEQFF,TGCAGCGTTGAACTAGCGGGGAAGTACAATGAGCAGTTCTTC,TRBV29-1,TRBJ2-1,once,TRBD2,14
CASSPRRESLGEQFF,TGTGCCAGCAGCCCCCGGCGGGAGTCCCTCGGTGAGCAGTTCTTC,TRBV6-5,TRBJ2-1,NA,TRBD2,15
CASSLGTGRPTYEQYF,TGTGCCAGCAGCTTAGGTACCGGGAGGCCTACCTACGAGCAGTACTTC,TRBV7-9,TRBJ2-7,NA,TRBD2,16
CSGSVGTGNYGYTF,TGCAGCGGCTCGGTAGGGACAGGGAACTATGGCTACACCTTC,TRBV29-1,TRBJ1-2,NA,TRBD1,14
CSVARGGMNTEAFF,TGCAGCGTTGCGAGGGGTGGAATGAACACTGAAGCTTTCTTT,TRBV29-1,TRBJ1-1,NA,NA,14
CASSPGGGGEKLFF,TGTGCCAGCTCACCAGGGGGCGGAGGTGAAAAACTGTTTTTT,TRBV18,TRBJ1-4,NA,NA,14
CASVASGIFVSSTGELFF,TGTGCCAGCGTGGCTAGCGGGATTTTTGTTTCTTCGACCGGGGAGCTGTTTTTT,TRBV28,TRBJ2-2,NA,TRBD2,18
CSARRGNEQFF,TGCAGCGCCCGTCGGGGCAATGAGCAGTTCTTC,TRBV29-1,TRBJ2-1,few,NA,11
CASRVAGGRGGNGYTF,TGTGCCAGCAGAGTAGCGGGTGGCCGGGGCGGAAATGGCTACACCTTC,TRBV11-2,TRBJ1-2,NA,NA,16
CASSLSGVEGFAFF,TGTGCCAGCAGCTTATCCGGGGTGGAAGGGTTCGCTTTCTTT,TRBV7-9,TRBJ1-1,NA,NA,14
CASSTRDEGPGELFF,TGTGCCAGTAGTACACGGGACGAGGGGCCCGGGGAGCTGTTTTTT,TRBV19,TRBJ2-2,few,NA,15
CASSQERDNTGELFF,TGCGCCAGCAGCCAGGAGCGGGACAACACCGGGGAGCTGTTTTTT,TRBV4-3,TRBJ2-2,NA,TRBD2,15
CASSLEGFSEQYF,TGTGCCAGCAGCTTAGAGGGTTTTAGCGAGCAGTACTTC,TRBV7-9,TRBJ2-7,once,NA,13
CASSPSPGGEQFF,TGTGCCAGCAGCCCCTCACCAGGGGGGGAGCAGTTCTTC,TRBV7-2,TRBJ2-1,few,NA,13
CASSPLGGGTNEKLFF,TGTGCCAGCAGTCCCTTGGGGGGAGGGACTAATGAAAAACTGTTTTTT,TRBV27,TRBJ1-4,NA,NA,16
CASSSGPTRLVGRYEQYF,TGTGCCAGCAGCTCGGGGCCTACGAGACTAGTTGGTAGGTACGAGCAGTACTTC,TRBV5-4,TRBJ2-7,NA,NA,18
CASTPNLGSRDEQFF,TGTGCCAGCACCCCCAACCTAGGGAGTCGGGATGAGCAGTTCTTC,TRBV28,TRBJ2-1,NA,NA,15